This is a list of T cell receptor beta chains from one sample in a study of cytomegalovirus exposure and HLA in healthy donors. The method was immunoSEQ multiplex PCR; TCRdb's version includes in-frame clones alone and lacks a portion of them. This sample has roughly 200,000 clones, with around three quarters found just once. Sequencing was carried out using PBMCs. The receptors derive from a man aged 40-49 years in good health and CMV-seronegative. CDR3s include the opening cysteine and the closing phenylalanine or tryptophan. A D gene is named only where the DNA matches it firmly. The size field is filled for only some rows; it gives once, few, many or a size class.

-,14,TRBD1,TRBJ1-5,TRBV5-8,CASTHHTGDQPQHF,TGTGCCAGCACCCATCATACAGGGGATCAGCCCCAGCATTTT
-,14,-,TRBJ2-2,TRBV9,CASSAGLYTGELFF,TGTGCCAGCAGCGCTGGACTCTACACCGGGGAGCTGTTTTTT
few,15,TRBD1,TRBJ2-2,TRBV11-3,CASSPGQGDTGELFF,TGTGCCAGCAGCCCGGGACAGGGGGACACCGGGGAGCTGTTTTTT
-,15,TRBD2,TRBJ2-7,TRBV7-2,CASSRVAGAVYEQYF,TGTGCCAGCAGCAGAGTAGCGGGAGCCGTGTACGAGCAGTACTTC
-,15,-,TRBJ2-7,TRBV6-1,CASSQYRSTDYEQYF,TGTGCCAGCAGTCAATACCGTTCCACAGACTACGAGCAGTACTTC
-,12,-,TRBJ1-2,TRBV6-5,CASATGIYGYTF,TGTGCCAGCGCCACGGGGATCTATGGCTACACCTTC
-,17,-,TRBJ2-1,TRBV5-4,CASSGGGRAGSYNEQFF,TGTGCCAGCAGTGGGGGGGGCAGGGCCGGCTCCTACAATGAGCAGTTCTTC
-,15,-,TRBJ1-2,TRBV16,CASSQTHTGSAGYTF,TGTGCCAGCAGCCAAACCCATACAGGGTCCGCCGGCTACACCTTC
-,13,-,TRBJ2-1,TRBV5-1,CASSLGPNNEQFF,TGCGCCAGCAGCTTGGGGCCGAACAATGAGCAGTTCTTC
-,15,TRBD1,TRBJ1-1,TRBV5-5,CASSIVGGRDTEAFF,TGTGCCAGCAGCATCGTAGGGGGCAGGGACACTGAAGCTTTCTTT
-,17,-,TRBJ1-6,TRBV5-1,CASSLAAGGRDNSPLHF,TGCGCCAGCAGCTTGGCCGCGGGAGGGCGAGATAATTCACCCCTCCACTTT
few,12,-,TRBJ2-1,TRBV10-3,CAISESRAAQFF,TGTGCCATCAGTGAGTCGCGGGCGGCGCAGTTCTTC
-,15,-,TRBJ1-2,TRBV6-5,CASRHVQGRNYGYTF,TGTGCCAGCAGACACGTTCAGGGAAGGAACTATGGCTACACCTTC
-,15,-,TRBJ2-7,TRBV7-8,CASSFYVAGSYEQYF,TGTGCCAGCAGCTTCTATGTGGCAGGCTCCTACGAGCAGTACTTC
-,15,TRBD1,TRBJ2-7,TRBV18,CASSHSRDSSYEQYF,TGTGCCAGCTCACATTCTCGGGACAGCTCCTACGAGCAGTACTTC
-,14,TRBD1,TRBJ1-1,TRBV18,CASSPTGENTEAFF,TGTGCCAGCTCCCCGACAGGGGAGAACACTGAAGCTTTCTTT
-,12,-,TRBJ2-2,TRBV6-5,CASRTTTGELFF,TGTGCCAGCAGGACGACAACCGGGGAGCTGTTTTTT
few,15,TRBD1,TRBJ1-1,TRBV7-9,CASSSGTGWTTEAFF,TGTGCCAGCAGCTCCGGGACAGGGTGGACCACTGAAGCTTTCTTT
-,12,-,TRBJ2-3,TRBV7-9,CASSLVGDTQYF,TGTGCCAGCAGCTTAGTCGGAGATACGCAGTATTTT
-,15,-,TRBJ1-4,TRBV6-1,CASSPRDLGQEKLFF,TGTGCCAGCAGTCCCCGGGACTTAGGGCAGGAAAAACTGTTTTTT
-,13,TRBD1,TRBJ1-3,TRBV4-3,CASSQDTGDTIYF,TGCGCCAGCAGCCAAGACACAGGGGACACCATATATTTT
-,15,TRBD2,TRBJ2-3,TRBV10-3,CAISGLAGAIDTQYF,TGTGCCATCAGCGGACTAGCGGGGGCCATAGATACGCAGTATTTT
few,13,-,TRBJ2-3,TRBV27,CASMGQDDHTQYF,TGTGCCAGCATGGGGCAAGACGACCATACGCAGTATTTT
-,16,TRBD2,TRBJ2-1,TRBV10-2,CASTAGVAGAYREQFF,TGCGCCAGCACCGCGGGGGTAGCGGGGGCCTACAGAGAGCAGTTCTTC
-,16,TRBD2,TRBJ2-3,TRBV18,CASSPVAGGYTDTQYF,TGTGCCAGCTCACCAGTAGCGGGAGGCTACACAGATACGCAGTATTTT
-,14,TRBD1,TRBJ2-5,TRBV13,CASSTRQGWETQYF,TGTGCCAGCAGCACACGACAGGGTTGGGAGACCCAGTACTTC
-,13,-,TRBJ1-1,TRBV19,CASMRRGRTEAFF,TGTGCCAGTATGAGGAGAGGGAGGACTGAAGCTTTCTTT
-,14,-,TRBJ2-7,TRBV4-1,CASSQGTDSYEQYF,TGCGCCAGCAGCCAAGGGACAGACTCCTACGAGCAGTACTTC
-,15,-,TRBJ2-1,TRBV7-2,CASRPAGGTYNEQFF,TGTGCCAGCAGACCAGCCGGAGGCACGTACAATGAGCAGTTCTTC
few,12,-,TRBJ2-5,TRBV5-6,CASSLTGETQYF,TGTGCCAGCAGCTTGACAGGAGAGACCCAGTACTTC
-,13,-,TRBJ1-4,TRBV11-3,CASSPAAGEKLFF,TGTGCCAGCAGCCCAGCGGCGGGGGAAAAACTGTTTTTT
-,14,-,TRBJ2-7,TRBV27,CASSFRGPHYEQYF,TGTGCCAGCAGTTTTAGAGGCCCTCACTACGAGCAGTACTTC
-,14,TRBD1,TRBJ2-5,TRBV18,CASSPRQGQETQYF,TGTGCCAGCTCACCCCGACAGGGGCAAGAGACCCAGTACTTC
-,15,-,TRBJ1-4,TRBV19,CATKGETTTNEKLFF,TGTGCCACCAAGGGGGAGACTACAACTAATGAAAAACTGTTTTTT
-,16,-,TRBJ1-6,TRBV6-5,CASSYSRGQYNSPLHF,TGTGCCAGCAGTTACTCAAGGGGCCAGTATAATTCACCCCTCCACTTT
-,14,TRBD1,TRBJ2-5,TRBV10-3,CAIKPGTGFETQYF,TGTGCCATCAAACCCGGGACAGGGTTTGAGACCCAGTACTTC
few,14,TRBD1,TRBJ1-3,TRBV9,CASSSGTAGNTIYF,TGTGCCAGCAGCTCCGGGACAGCTGGAAACACCATATATTTT
-,14,TRBD1,TRBJ1-2,TRBV29-1,CSVDGQGVAYGYTF,TGCAGCGTTGACGGACAGGGGGTAGCCTATGGCTACACCTTC
-,17,TRBD1,TRBJ1-1,TRBV7-9,CASSYTGTGGFRTEAFF,TGTGCCAGCAGCTACACCGGGACAGGGGGCTTTAGGACTGAAGCTTTCTTT
-,17,TRBD2,TRBJ2-3,TRBV10-3,CAIGGLAGGSSTDTQYF,TGTGCCATCGGGGGACTAGCGGGAGGTTCTAGCACAGATACGCAGTATTTT